This T cell receptor (beta chain) was documented in a study of cytomegalovirus exposure and HLA in healthy donors. Whole-study results and caveats: Researchers reported that a few CMV-associated chains were confirmed in vitro as CMV antigen-specific. Rarity held for most TCR sequences, but there were some public TCRs that occurred in many donors.

Clones were read by immunoSEQ multiplex PCR, and TCRdb kept only the in-frame ones, dropping some. The sample includes some 290,000 clones, nearly 90% of them seen just once. Concerning this clone: Antigen unknown.

The donors belonged to the approximately 120-subject validation cohort, separate from the 666-subject first cohort. V shed 1 base and J shed 1 base, with 10 bases lying between them. The CDR3 contains 15 residues. CDR1 LNHNV and CDR2 YYDKDF come from the germline V gene (reference sequence). The origin of this receptor is a man younger than 40 in good health and CMV-seronegative. The chain couples TRBV15 to TRBJ1-1; a weak D match, TRBD1 (5 bases). Source material: PBMCs. CDR3 loop: CATSRGRDRNTEAFF. CDR3 DNA sequence: TGTGCCACCAGCAGAGGCAGGGATCGGAACACTGAAGCTTTCTTT.